This TCR beta chain was sequenced for a study of TIL therapy for anti-PD-1-resistant metastatic lung cancer. In the study overall: A handful of tumors were EGFR-mutant and two were ALK-rearranged. Study-wide results and limits: Many TIL product clones were absent from baseline tumor, suggesting clonal contraction.

As to this clone: Its target is unknown.

Time point in this sample: pre-treatment sample, taken before nivolumab and TIL therapy. The tumor samples were excised metastases, mostly pleural nodules or supraclavicular lymph nodes. Sequencing used immunoSEQ v3. Data came from immunoSEQ multiplex PCR; TCRdb stores just in-frame clones and leaves some out. This sample has about 50,000 clones, with just over 70% found just once. In germline, CDR1 is MNHNS, CDR2 SASEGT. Trimming took 9 bases from V and 7 from J, leaving 9 bases between them. The CDR3 spans 10 residues. The chain recombines TRBV6-1 with TRBJ1-1; possibly TRBD1 for D (6 bases). The sample consisted of tumor tissue, taken at baseline. This clonotype was sampled from a person between 25 and 79 years old with non-small cell lung cancer. CDR3 amino acids: CASGQFEAFF. CDR3 in DNA: TGTGCCAGTGGACAGTTTGAAGCTTTCTTT.